These T cell receptor beta chains were read from a single sample in a study of blood T cell repertoires in COVID-19. Only in-frame clones appear in the TCRdb table, and some are missing; sequencing was by immunoSEQ multiplex PCR. The sample lists approximately 220,000 clones, around 83% occurring once. Sequenced material: peripheral blood. The receptors were sampled from a woman between 45 and 65 years old with acute or convalescent COVID-19. CDR3s include the opening cysteine and the closing phenylalanine or tryptophan. The D gene is left open where the match is weak. Some rows have no size entry. The others give once, few or many, or a class for an expanded clone.

TRBJ1-1 TRBV9 . . CASSVQTSGTEAFF TGTGCCAGCAGCGTCCAAACATCAGGGACTGAAGCTTTCTTT
TRBJ1-1 TRBV5-6 . . CASSLIRGGFNTEAFF TGTGCCAGCAGCTTGATCCGGGGAGGGTTTAACACTGAAGCTTTCTTT
TRBJ2-1 TRBV24-1 TRBD1 . CATWGDRLGEQFF TGTGCCACCTGGGGGGACAGGCTCGGTGAGCAGTTCTTC
TRBJ2-1 TRBV24-1 TRBD1 . CATSDVVRTGAVEQFF TGTGCCACCAGTGACGTGGTTAGGACAGGGGCGGTCGAGCAGTTCTTC
TRBJ1-2 TRBV4-2 . . CASSPDEGGIIAYTF TGTGCCAGCAGCCCAGACGAGGGGGGGATAATTGCCTACACCTTC
TRBJ1-4 TRBV5-4 TRBD1 once CASSQGGAAFSSEKLFF TGTGCCAGCAGCCAGGGGGGCGCGGCCTTTTCCAGTGAAAAACTGTTTTTT
TRBJ2-1 TRBV10-2 . . CASRGGRRDGLHNEQFF TGCGCCAGCAGGGGGGGGCGCCGGGACGGATTGCACAATGAGCAGTTCTTC
TRBJ1-3 TRBV30 . . CAWNKADRQISSGNTIYF TGTGCCTGGAACAAGGCGGACAGACAAATTAGCTCTGGAAACACCATATATTTT
TRBJ1-3 TRBV7-2 . . CASSSRGSAWGNTIYF TGTGCCAGCAGCTCCCGCGGTAGTGCCTGGGGAAACACCATATATTTT
TRBJ1-2 TRBV2 . . CASSERSVSGSYTF TGTGCCAGCAGTGAAAGGTCGGTATCAGGGAGCTACACCTTC
TRBJ2-7 TRBV5-1 . . CASSLSSVLSYEQYF TGCGCCAGCAGCTTATCTAGCGTCCTGTCCTACGAGCAGTACTTC
TRBJ1-3 TRBV11-2 . . CASSLEGPPSGNTIYF TGTGCCAGCAGCCTCGAGGGTCCCCCGTCTGGAAACACCATATATTTT
TRBJ2-3 TRBV7-9 TRBD2 . CASSPLAGDPDTQYF TGTGCCAGCAGCCCTCTAGCGGGAGACCCAGATACGCAGTATTTT
TRBJ2-3 TRBV18 . . CASSRMGLALRTDTQYF TGTGCCAGCTCACGAATGGGGCTAGCGCTTCGCACAGATACGCAGTATTTT
TRBJ2-1 TRBV5-4 TRBD2 . CASSLPGGTSGNEQFF TGTGCCAGCAGCTTGCCGGGGGGGACTAGCGGGAATGAGCAGTTCTTC
TRBJ2-2 TRBV7-2 TRBD1 few CASSFDRASTGELFF TGTGCCAGCAGTTTCGACAGGGCGAGCACCGGGGAGCTGTTTTTT
TRBJ2-1 TRBV24-1 . . CATSSFQGLNEQFF TGTGCCACCAGTAGTTTCCAGGGACTTAATGAGCAGTTCTTC
TRBJ2-1 TRBV2 . . CASSELVHNEQFF TGTGCCAGCAGTGAACTAGTCCACAATGAGCAGTTCTTC
TRBJ2-1 TRBV5-4 TRBD2 few CASSFSGSGSEQFF TGTGCCAGCAGCTTTAGCGGGAGCGGTAGTGAGCAGTTCTTC
TRBJ2-7 TRBV11-1 . . CASSLDGTSYEQYF TGTGCCAGCAGCTTAGACGGTACTTCCTACGAGCAGTACTTC
TRBJ2-7 TRBV6-2/TRBV6-3 TRBD2 . CASSYGTSGASEQYF TGTGCCAGCAGTTACGGGACTAGCGGAGCCTCCGAGCAGTACTTC
TRBJ2-3 TRBV9 . . CASSVSPGTDTQYF TGTGCCAGCAGCGTATCTCCGGGCACAGATACGCAGTATTTT
TRBJ2-3 TRBV24-1 . . CATSDSRRADTQYF TGTGCCACCAGTGATTCCAGGCGCGCAGATACGCAGTATTTT
TRBJ2-7 TRBV18 . few CASSPTRTSTYEQYF TGTGCCAGCTCACCCACTAGGACCAGTACCTACGAGCAGTACTTC
TRBJ2-3 TRBV2 . . CASRQDRTDTQYF TGTGCCAGCAGACAGGACCGCACAGATACGCAGTATTTT
TRBJ1-2 TRBV19 . few CASSIDGSGGAGYGYTF TGTGCCAGTAGTATAGATGGATCCGGGGGTGCGGGCTATGGCTACACCTTC
TRBJ2-3 TRBV6-1 . . CASSEWEDTQYF TGTGCCAGCAGTGAATGGGAGGATACGCAGTATTTT
TRBJ2-5 TRBV28 TRBD2 . CASRQFGGGGQETQYF TGTGCCAGCAGGCAATTCGGCGGGGGGGGCCAAGAGACCCAGTACTTC